This T cell receptor beta chain is from a study of OX40 agonist ivuxolimab in advanced cancers. The wider study: Patient treatment consisted of intravenous ivuxolimab administration every 2 weeks at 0.01 to 10 mg/kg. Recorded diagnoses for dose-escalation patients were hepatocellular carcinoma, melanoma, renal cell or head and neck cancer.

Method: immunoSEQ multiplex PCR; TCRdb's copy keeps in-frame clones and lacks some. Of more than 65,000 clones listed, about 78% are singletons. This clone has a handful of counts. Per germline, CDR1 SNHLY and CDR2 FYNNEI. V gave up 6 bases and J gave up 2 bases, with 20 bases separating them. The CDR3 is 16 residues long. This sequence originates from an adult with an advanced solid tumor such as melanoma, head and neck, liver or kidney cancer. The genes are TRBV2 and TRBJ2-7; D unresolved. The source was CD4+ or CD8+ T cells sorted from blood, collected in a trial of the OX40 agonist ivuxolimab. The CDR3, as DNA: TGTGCCAGCAGCCCCGGGCCGGTTACCCGGACCTACGAGCAGTACTTC. Translating gives CASSPGPVTRTYEQYF.